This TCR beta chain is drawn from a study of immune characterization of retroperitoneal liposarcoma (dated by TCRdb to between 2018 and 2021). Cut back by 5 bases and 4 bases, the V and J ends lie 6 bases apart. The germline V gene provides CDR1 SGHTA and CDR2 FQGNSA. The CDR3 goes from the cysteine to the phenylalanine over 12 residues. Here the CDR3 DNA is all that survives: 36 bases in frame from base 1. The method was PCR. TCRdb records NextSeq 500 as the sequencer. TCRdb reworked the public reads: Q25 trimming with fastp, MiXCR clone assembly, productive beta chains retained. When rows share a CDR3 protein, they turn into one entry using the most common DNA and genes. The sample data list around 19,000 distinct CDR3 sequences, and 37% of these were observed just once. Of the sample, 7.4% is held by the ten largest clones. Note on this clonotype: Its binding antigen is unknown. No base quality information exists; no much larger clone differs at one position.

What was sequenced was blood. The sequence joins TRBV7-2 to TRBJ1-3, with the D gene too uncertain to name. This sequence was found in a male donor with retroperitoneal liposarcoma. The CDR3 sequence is CASSNYGNTIYF. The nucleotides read TGTGCCAGCAGCAACTACGGAAACACCATATATTTT.